This paragraph reports one T cell receptor beta chain. Antigen: not known. Control samples came 1 year after myeloablative marrow transplants with methotrexate plus calcineurin inhibitor. The sample originates from a study of T cells after posttransplantation cyclophosphamide. Overall study results and limits: Donor-recipient repertoire similarity was low at 1-2 months, rising over year one. Recipient CMV seropositivity and CMV reactivation strongly tracked TRB clonality.

Profiling relied on immunoSEQ multiplex PCR, and the TCRdb table lists in-frame clones only, not all of them. The data show 9,500 to 10,000 clones, with 70% to 90% seen just once and 26% held by the top ten. The clonotype was recovered from a male patient aged 25 to 39 who received an allogeneic stem cell transplant from an unrelated donor, was CMV-positive, and had no GVHD. The graft donor may account for some of the T cells. Sequenced here: PBMCs, sampled after an allogeneic stem cell transplant with a calcineurin inhibitor and methotrexate.

DNA for the CDR3: TGTGCCAGCAGTGGTACCGGACAGTCTGGAAACACCATATATTTT. It is translated as CASSGTGQSGNTIYF. The chain employs TRBV2 and TRBJ1-3; maybe TRBD1 (6 bases). Per the germline V gene, CDR1 is SNHLY and CDR2 is FYNNEI. The CDR3 runs to 15 residues. The V end was cut by 4 bases, the J end by 1 base, with 11 bases between.